This TCR beta chain was recorded in a study of response to subunit inactivated influenza vaccine. TCRdb processed the RT-PCR reads anew with MiXCR; each CDR3 protein has one entry. Of a few hundred thousand distinct CDR3 sequences in the sample, 20% to 25% were seen once. The length of the CDR3 is 11 residues. Germline values: CDR1 SQVTM, CDR2 ANQGSEA. V was pared by 6 bases and J by 6 bases, with 11 bases between. In this sample, this clonotype turned up a few times. Its target is not known. The study's findings and limits: Each seasonal flu vaccination may recruit only limited new T cells, authors suggested.

Sequences were derived from PBMCs from blood, sampled about 20 months after vaccination. This TCR derives from a man aged 50-75 years who received an inactivated influenza vaccine. V usage is TRBV29-1 and J usage is TRBJ1-1; D possibly corresponds to TRBD1 (5 bases). The CDR3 sequence: CSVGPQSEAFF. The CDR3 DNA reads as TGCAGCGTGGGGCCACAGTCTGAAGCTTTCTTT.